The 31 T cell receptor beta chains listed next were all sequenced from one sample in a study of blood T cells in healthy people across ages. The authors ran a second PCR of 7 to 11 cycles using a sample-barcoded 5' primer and a J-beta primer mix. TCRdb used MiXCR to reprocess the 5' RACE reads, holding one entry per CDR3 protein. The sample lists 1.5 million to 2 million distinct CDR3 sequences; 49% were seen once. The sample was blood. These receptors originate from a woman between 40 and 50 years old in good health.

The V call is TRBV5-1, the J call TRBJ2-1; D is unclear. The length of the CDR3 is 13 residues. Germline V gene sequence: CDR1 SGHRS, CDR2 YFSETQ. V dropped 7 bases and J dropped 6 bases, with 14 bases sitting between them. CDR3 protein: CASGSQYGNEQFF. CDR3 DNA sequence: TGCGCCAGCGGCTCTCAATATGGCAATGAGCAGTTCTTC.

This chain links TRBV10-3 with TRBJ2-7, with D unclear. This CDR3 is built from 14 residues. V was shortened by 2 bases and J by 7 bases, with 15 bases between the two germline ends. Germline-derived CDR1 and CDR2 are ENHRY and SYGVKD. This CDR3 is CAISEPNRSREQYF. CDR3 nucleotides: TGTGCCATCAGTGAGCCGAATCGTTCGCGAGAGCAGTACTTC.

The chain has TRBV5-1 and TRBJ2-7; D gene unclear. V lost 4 bases and J lost 6, with 14 bases in between. The CDR3 length is 13 residues. Germline V lookup: CDR1 SGHRS, CDR2 YFSETQ. CDR3 sequence (DNA): TGCGCCAGCAGCGTGACGACCAACACCGAGCAGTACTTC. This sequence encodes CASSVTTNTEQYF.

This clonotype was counted a few times. The gene calls are TRBV6-2 or TRBV6-3 and TRBJ2-3, with TRBD1 identical over 7 bases. The CDR3 spans 14 residues. After removal of 7 bases from V and 4 bases from J, the junction contained 8 bases not matched to a gene. CDR1 MNHEY and CDR2 SVGEGT come from the germline V gene. CDR3 region: CASIETGRADTQYF. The CDR3 bases are TGTGCCAGCATTGAGACAGGGCGGGCAGATACGCAGTATTTT.

This clonotype was counted a few times. CDR3 amino acids: CASSQGSGSNYEQYF. The CDR3 nucleotides are TGTGCCAGCAGCCAAGGTAGCGGGTCGAACTACGAGCAGTACTTC. The chain links TRBV4-2 to TRBJ2-7; 7 bases map to TRBD2. Germline V CDR1 and CDR2: LGHNA, YNFKEQ. The CDR3 totals 15 residues. V trimming: 1 base; J trimming: 3 bases; junction bases outside the gene matches: 6.

The chain couples TRBV20-1 to TRBJ2-5, with TRBD2 matching over 8 bases. The germline V gene encodes CDR1 DFQATT and CDR2 SNEGSKA (reference sequence). The CDR3 consists of 14 residues. CDR3 sequence (DNA): TGCATTCCAGGAGCGGGGGCCCCTCAAGAGACCCAGTACTTC. Its translation is CIPGAGAPQETQYF.

This clonotype was detected a few times. As DNA, the CDR3 is TGTGCCACCAGTGGCCGACAGGGAGCGGGCTACAATGAGCAGTTCTTC. Protein product: CATSGRQGAGYNEQFF. The rearrangement joins TRBV24-1 to TRBJ2-1; maybe TRBD1 (7 bases). The germline gives CDR1 KGHDR, CDR2 SFDVKD. The CDR3 loop spans 16 amino acids. The V end lost 5 bases, the J end lost 3 bases, and 16 bases lay between the germline ends.

This clonotype has only a few counts. The chain combines TRBV4-3 with TRBJ2-5; D perhaps matches TRBD2 (5 bases). Trimming left V 0 bases short and J 5 bases short, with 13 bases between. Germline V lookup: CDR1 LGHNA, CDR2 YSLEER. The length of the CDR3 is 15 residues. The CDR3 coding sequence is TGCGCCAGCAGCCAAGATGAGGGCAGGTCGGAGACCCAGTACTTC. Its protein product is CASSQDEGRSETQYF.

In regard to this clonotype: One end of the junction varies from germline; a read error may be responsible. DNA of the CDR3: TGTGCCAACAGCTTATATGGGATTGACACTGAAGCTTTCTTT. This sequence encodes CANSLYGIDTEAFF. The chain couples TRBV7-9 to TRBJ1-1; no definite D call. Germline CDR1 and CDR2: SEHNR and FQNEAQ (reference sequence). The length of the CDR3 is 14 residues.

The chain joins TRBV4-2 to TRBJ2-7; 7 bases fit TRBD1. CDR1 and CDR2 (germline): LGHNA, YNFKEQ. The CDR3 extends over 16 amino acids. The trim removed 0 bases at V and 0 bases at J, leaving 5 bases unmatched. The CDR3 DNA is TGTGCCAGCAGCCAAGAGGGACAGACGAGCTCCTACGAGCAGTACTTC. Translating it yields CASSQEGQTSSYEQYF.

This clonotype was detected only a few times. The V call is TRBV20-1, the J call TRBJ2-7; 7 bases are a match to TRBD1. Germline V gene lookup returns CDR1 DFQATT and CDR2 SNEGSKA (reference sequence). V was pared by 2 bases and J by 3 bases, with 10 bases of the junction left unmatched. CDR3 size: 15 residues. The CDR3 reads CSARNTQGIDYEQYF. DNA for the CDR3: TGCAGTGCTAGAAATACACAGGGGATTGACTACGAGCAGTACTTC.

A few counts support this clonotype. This CDR3 reads CASSLGRAVPYNEQFF. The CDR3 DNA reads as TGTGCCAGCAGTTTAGGTCGAGCTGTACCCTACAATGAGCAGTTCTTC. This rearrangement joins TRBV27 to TRBJ2-1, with D unclear. Germline lookup yields CDR1 MNHEY and CDR2 SMNVEV (reference sequence). Trimming removed 2 bases from V and 2 bases from J, with 13 bases in between. CDR3 size: 16 residues.

This chain connects TRBV2 to TRBJ2-4; D may be TRBD1 (6 bases). Germline CDR1 and CDR2: SNHLY and FYNNEI. The CDR3 totals 13 residues. V shed 8 bases and J shed 7 bases, with 15 bases lying between them. CDR3 in amino acids: CASGEQGRNIQYF. The CDR3 DNA follows: TGTGCCAGCGGGGAACAGGGTAGGAACATTCAGTACTTC.

This clonotype was seen a handful of times. The chain carries TRBV5-1 and TRBJ2-3, with 8 positions matching TRBD1. Trimming took 6 bases from V and 1 from J; bases not matched to a gene: 10. CDR1 and CDR2 from the germline V gene are SGHRS and YFSETQ. This CDR3 comprises 16 residues. CDR3 bases: TGCGCCAGCACCTGGCTCGCGGGACAGGGCACAGATACGCAGTATTTT. This translates into CASTWLAGQGTDTQYF.

CDR3 region: CASTGTFYGYTF. DNA for the CDR3: TGTGCCAGCACCGGGACTTTCTATGGCTACACCTTC. This chain uses TRBV11-2 with TRBJ1-2; D is perhaps TRBD1 (5 bases). Looked up from germline, CDR1 is SGHAT and CDR2 is FQNNGV. Between the trimmed V and J ends, which lost 7 bases and 4 bases, there was a span of 10 bases. The CDR3 is 12 amino acids. The whole variable domain, filled in from reference TRBV11-2 and TRBJ1-2, reads EAGVAQSPRYKIIEKRQSVAFWCNPISGHATLYWYQQILGQGPKLLIQFQNNGVVDDSQLPKDRFSAERLKGVDSTLKIQPAKLEDSAVYLCASTGTFYGYTFGSGTRLTVV.

The CDR3 loop is CASETSGGAGEQFF. The CDR3, as DNA: TGTGCCAGCGAGACTAGCGGGGGGGCTGGTGAGCAGTTCTTC. The chain recombines TRBV12-3 or TRBV12-4 with TRBJ2-1; 14 bases match TRBD2. V gave up 8 bases and J gave up 9 bases; unmatched junction bases: 6. This CDR3 spans 14 amino acids.

This clonotype was picked up many times. The gene calls are TRBV5-6 and TRBJ2-7; tentatively, D is TRBD2 (6 bases). V was cut by 4 bases and J by 3 bases, with 11 bases left in between. Germline V gives CDR1 SGHDT, CDR2 YYEEEE. The CDR3 covers 13 residues. Here the CDR3 reads CASSLGGVYEQYF. In nucleotides, the CDR3 is TGTGCCAGCAGCCTCGGGGGTGTCTACGAGCAGTACTTC.

The genes are TRBV20-1 and TRBJ2-1; 7 bases agree with TRBD2. This CDR3 contains 13 residues. The germline CDR1 and CDR2 sequences are DFQATT and SNEGSKA (reference sequence). CDR3 bases: TGCAGCCAAAGGGGTGGGGGGGGGAATGAGCAGTTCTTC. Amino acid sequence: CSQRGGGGNEQFF.

The V call is TRBV7-3, the J call TRBJ2-1; D call uncertain. Trimming took off 5 bases at V and 5 bases at J, with 10 bases between the two ends. Per germline, CDR1 SGHTA and CDR2 FQGTGA. This CDR3 contains 13 residues. The DNA for the CDR3 is TGTGCCAGCAGCCCGGCCAGCCACAATGAGCAGTTCTTC. Translation: CASSPASHNEQFF. The variable domain in full, with the rest retrieved from reference TRBV7-3 and TRBJ2-1, is GAGVSQTPSNKVTEKGKYVELRCDPISGHTALYWYRQSLGQGPEFLIYFQGTGAADDSGLPNDRFFAVRPEGSVSTLKIQRTERGDSAVYLCASSPASHNEQFFGPGTRLTVL.

This chain connects TRBV20-1 to TRBJ2-3, with D possibly TRBD2 on 6 matching bases. The V end lost 2 bases, the J end lost 4 bases, and 13 bases lay between the germline ends. CDR3 size: 14 residues. Germline-derived CDR1 and CDR2 are DFQATT and SNEGSKA (reference sequence). The CDR3 coding sequence is TGCAGTGCTAGATCAAAGCGGGCCGCAGATACGCAGTATTTT. Encoded protein: CSARSKRAADTQYF.

The V and J genes are TRBV20-1 and TRBJ2-1; perhaps D is TRBD1 or TRBD2 (5 bases each). The CDR3 loop spans 16 amino acids. Germline V gene sequence: CDR1 DFQATT, CDR2 SNEGSKA (reference sequence). With 0 bases removed from V and 0 bases from J, the gap between germline ends came to 12 bases. The CDR3 DNA reads TGCAGTGCTAGAGAACAGGACTGGAGCTCCTACAATGAGCAGTTCTTC. This gives the protein CSAREQDWSSYNEQFF.

This clonotype was seen only a few times. V usage is TRBV25-1 and J usage is TRBJ1-2; D is ambiguous. The CDR3 is 13 residues long. The V gene's germline CDR1 is MGHDK and CDR2 SYGVNS. Trimming took 5 bases from V and 6 from J, leaving 13 bases between them. The chain's CDR3 is CASSQNMADGYTF. In DNA form, the CDR3 reads TGTGCCAGCAGTCAGAATATGGCAGATGGCTACACCTTC.

This clonotype was counted only a few times. This chain uses TRBV14 with TRBJ2-3; the D gene could be TRBD1 or TRBD2 (6 bases each). V shed 2 bases and J shed 7 bases, with 13 bases lying between them. Looked up from germline, CDR1 is SGHDN and CDR2 is FVKESK. The CDR3 length is 14 residues. The CDR3 region has the DNA TGTGCCAGCAGCCAAAGGAGGGGGACGTATACGCAGTATTTT. It yields the protein CASSQRRGTYTQYF.

This rearrangement joins TRBV20-1 to TRBJ2-1; D not certain. The better agreement between TRBJ2-7 and the DNA end casts doubt on the J call. The CDR3 covers 16 residues. Germline V gives CDR1 DFQATT, CDR2 SNEGSKA (reference sequence). The CDR3 coding sequence is TGCAGTGCTAGAGATCGGGCTGGACCCTCCTACAATGAGCAGTACTTC. Encoded protein: CSARDRAGPSYNEQYF.

The rearrangement links TRBV19 to TRBJ2-1; 8 nucleotides line up with TRBD2. CDR3 size: 14 residues. Unmatched junction bases numbered 9, after V lost 6 bases and J lost 8 bases. Germline V gene sequence: CDR1 LNHDA, CDR2 SQIVND (reference sequence). CDR3 DNA: TGTGCCAGTAGGAGTAGCGGGGCTACCGATGAGCAGTTCTTC. It translates to CASRSSGATDEQFF.

The J gene is TRBJ2-3, the V gene TRBV6-5, with TRBD2 matching over 8 bases. The CDR3 runs to 12 residues. J lost 10 bases, V lost 6 bases, and 6 bases had no gene match. Germline V gives CDR1 MNHEY, CDR2 SVGAGI. In nucleotides, the CDR3 is TGTGCCAGCAGCGATAGCGGGGTTGCGCAGTATTTT. It specifies CASSDSGVAQYF.

This clonotype was found a few times. The gene calls are TRBV7-2 and TRBJ2-4, with 9 bases lining up with TRBD1. The length of the CDR3 is 16 residues. Unmatched junction bases numbered 6, after V lost 3 bases and J lost 3 bases. CDR1 is SGHTA, CDR2 FQGNSA, per germline. The CDR3 sequence: CASSLGTGTVKNIQYF. CDR3 coding DNA: TGTGCCAGCAGCTTGGGGACAGGGACCGTCAAAAACATTCAGTACTTC.

The rearrangement joins TRBV28 to TRBJ2-1; 8 bases fit TRBD2. V shed 0 bases, J shed 4 bases, and the junction held 5 bases outside the gene matches. The CDR3 spans 16 residues. Germline V lookup: CDR1 MDHEN, CDR2 SYDVKM. DNA for the CDR3: TGTGCCAGCAGTTTATGGGGGACTAGGGAGTACAATGAGCAGTTCTTC. Encoded protein: CASSLWGTREYNEQFF.

This clonotype was observed a few times. The J gene is TRBJ1-6, the V gene TRBV12-3 or TRBV12-4; a possible D gene is TRBD1 (6 bases). V was clipped by 2 bases and J by 8 bases, with 10 bases between them. The CDR3 has 14 amino acids. The CDR3 DNA reads as TGTGCCAGCAGTTTATTCCACAGGGATTCACCCCTCCACTTT. Residues: CASSLFHRDSPLHF.

The genes are TRBV4-1 and TRBJ1-4; D possibly corresponds to TRBD1 (6 bases). The CDR3 runs to 15 residues. The V gene's germline CDR1 is MGHRA and CDR2 YSYEKL. Trimming removed 0 bases at V and 5 bases at J, with 10 bases between. The CDR3 DNA reads as TGCGCCAGCAGCCAAGATTCAGGGACAAATGAAAAACTGTTTTTT. Translating gives CASSQDSGTNEKLFF.

V is TRBV20-1 and J is TRBJ2-1; D perhaps matches TRBD2 (7 bases). Trimming left V 6 bases short and J 1 base short, with 19 bases between. Germline lookup yields CDR1 DFQATT and CDR2 SNEGSKA (reference sequence). CDR3 length equals 16 residues. DNA of the CDR3: TGCAGTGCGGTTAGCGGCGGGGGCGGTTCCTACAATGAGCAGTTCTTC. Protein product: CSAVSGGGGSYNEQFF.